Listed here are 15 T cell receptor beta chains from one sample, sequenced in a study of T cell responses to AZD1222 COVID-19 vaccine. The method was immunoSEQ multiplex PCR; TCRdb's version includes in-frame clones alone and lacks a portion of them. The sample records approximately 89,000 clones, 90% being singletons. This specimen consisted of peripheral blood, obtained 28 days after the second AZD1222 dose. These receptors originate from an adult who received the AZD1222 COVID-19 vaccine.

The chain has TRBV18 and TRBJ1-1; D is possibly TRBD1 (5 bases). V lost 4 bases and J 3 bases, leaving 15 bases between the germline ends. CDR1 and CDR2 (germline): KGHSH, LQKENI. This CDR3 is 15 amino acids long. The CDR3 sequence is CASSQTETEYTEAFF. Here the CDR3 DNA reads TGTGCCAGCTCACAGACAGAGACTGAGTACACTGAAGCTTTCTTT.

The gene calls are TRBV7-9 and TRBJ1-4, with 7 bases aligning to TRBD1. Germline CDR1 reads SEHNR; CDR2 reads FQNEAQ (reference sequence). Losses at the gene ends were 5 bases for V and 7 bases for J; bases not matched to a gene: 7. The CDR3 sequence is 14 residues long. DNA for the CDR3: TGTGCCAGCAGCAGGGCACGGGACAGTGAAAAACTGTTTTTT. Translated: CASSRARDSEKLFF.

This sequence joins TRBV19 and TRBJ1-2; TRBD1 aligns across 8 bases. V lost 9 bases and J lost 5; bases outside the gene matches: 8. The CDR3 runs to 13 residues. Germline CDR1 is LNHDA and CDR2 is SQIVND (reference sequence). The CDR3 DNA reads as TGTGCCAGCCAAGACAGGGGTGAATATGGCTACACCTTC. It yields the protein CASQDRGEYGYTF.

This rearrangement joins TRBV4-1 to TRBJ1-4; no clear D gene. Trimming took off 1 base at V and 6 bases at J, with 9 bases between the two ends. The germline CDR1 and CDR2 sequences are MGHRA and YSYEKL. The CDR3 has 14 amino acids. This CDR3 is CASSQGTKDEKLFF. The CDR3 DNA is TGCGCCAGCAGCCAAGGGACCAAGGATGAAAAACTGTTTTTT.

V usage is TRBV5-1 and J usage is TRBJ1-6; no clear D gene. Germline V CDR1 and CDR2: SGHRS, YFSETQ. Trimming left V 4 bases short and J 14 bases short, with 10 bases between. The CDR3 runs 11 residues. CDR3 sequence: CASSGDGALHF. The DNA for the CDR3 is TGCGCCAGCAGCGGGGATGGAGCCCTCCACTTT. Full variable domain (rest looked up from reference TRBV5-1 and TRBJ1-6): KAGVTQTPRYLIKTRGQQVTLSCSPISGHRSVSWYQQTPGQGLQFLFEYFSETQRNKGNFPGRFSGRQFSNSRSEMNVSTLELGDSALYLCASSGDGALHFGNGTRLTVT.

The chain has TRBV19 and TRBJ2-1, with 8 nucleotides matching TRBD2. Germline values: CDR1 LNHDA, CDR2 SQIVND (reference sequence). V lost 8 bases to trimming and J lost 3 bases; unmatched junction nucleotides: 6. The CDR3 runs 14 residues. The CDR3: CASLSGTSYNEQFF. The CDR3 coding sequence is TGTGCCAGTCTTTCCGGGACTAGCTACAATGAGCAGTTCTTC.

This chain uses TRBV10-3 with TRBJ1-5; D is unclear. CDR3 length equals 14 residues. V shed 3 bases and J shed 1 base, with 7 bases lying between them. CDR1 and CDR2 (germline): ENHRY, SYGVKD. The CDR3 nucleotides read TGTGCCATCAGTGAACCCGGAAGCAATCAGCCCCAGCATTTT. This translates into CAISEPGSNQPQHF.

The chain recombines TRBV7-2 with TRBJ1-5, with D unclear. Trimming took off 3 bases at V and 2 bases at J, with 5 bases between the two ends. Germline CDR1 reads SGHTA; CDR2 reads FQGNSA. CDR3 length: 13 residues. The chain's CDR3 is CASSFRGNQPQHF. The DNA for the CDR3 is TGTGCCAGCAGCTTCCGTGGCAATCAGCCCCAGCATTTT.

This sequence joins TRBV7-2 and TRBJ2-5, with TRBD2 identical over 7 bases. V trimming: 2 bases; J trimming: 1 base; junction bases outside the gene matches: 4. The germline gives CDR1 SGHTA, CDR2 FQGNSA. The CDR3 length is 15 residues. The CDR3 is CASSLSLATQETQYF. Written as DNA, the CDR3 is TGTGCCAGCAGCTTATCACTAGCGACCCAAGAGACCCAGTACTTC.

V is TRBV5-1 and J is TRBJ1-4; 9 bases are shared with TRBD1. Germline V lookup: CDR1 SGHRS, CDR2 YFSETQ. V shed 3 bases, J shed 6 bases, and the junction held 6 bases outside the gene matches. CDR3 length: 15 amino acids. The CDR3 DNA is TGCGCCAGCAGCTACCGGACAGGGGCCTATGAAAAACTGTTTTTT. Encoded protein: CASSYRTGAYEKLFF.

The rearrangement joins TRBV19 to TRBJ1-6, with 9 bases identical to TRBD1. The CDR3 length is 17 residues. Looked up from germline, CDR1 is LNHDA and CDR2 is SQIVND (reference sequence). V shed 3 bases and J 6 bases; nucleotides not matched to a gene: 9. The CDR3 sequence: CASSMIDGTGFNSPLHF. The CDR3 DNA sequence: TGTGCCAGTAGTATGATCGACGGGACAGGGTTTAATTCACCCCTCCACTTT.

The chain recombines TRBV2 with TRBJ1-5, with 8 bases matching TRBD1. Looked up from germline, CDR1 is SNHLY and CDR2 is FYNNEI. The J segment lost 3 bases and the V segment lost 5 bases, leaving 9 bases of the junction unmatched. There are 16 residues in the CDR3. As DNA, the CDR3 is TGTGCCAGCAGTTGGGAGACAGGGGAGGCCAATCAGCCCCAGCATTTT. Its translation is CASSWETGEANQPQHF.

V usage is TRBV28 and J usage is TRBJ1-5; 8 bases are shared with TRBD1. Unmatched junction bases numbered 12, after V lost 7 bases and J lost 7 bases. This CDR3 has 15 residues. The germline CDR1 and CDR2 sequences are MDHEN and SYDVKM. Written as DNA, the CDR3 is TGTGCCAGCAACTTAGTGGGCAGGGGGCAACAGCCCCAGCATTTT. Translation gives CASNLVGRGQQPQHF. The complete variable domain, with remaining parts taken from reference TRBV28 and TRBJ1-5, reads DVKVTQSSRYLVKRTGEKVFLECVQDMDHENMFWYRQDPGLGLRLIYFSYDVKMKEKGDIPEGYSVSREKKERFSLILESASTNQTSMYLCASNLVGRGQQPQHFGDGTRLSIL.

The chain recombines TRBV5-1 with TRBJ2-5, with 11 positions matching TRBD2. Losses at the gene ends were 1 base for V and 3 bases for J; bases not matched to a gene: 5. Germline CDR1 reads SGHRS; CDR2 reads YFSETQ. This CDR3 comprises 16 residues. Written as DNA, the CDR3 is TGCGCCAGCAGCTTGTTGGCTAGCGGGGGGAAAGAGACCCAGTACTTC. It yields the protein CASSLLASGGKETQYF. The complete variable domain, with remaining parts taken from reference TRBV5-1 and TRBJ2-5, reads KAGVTQTPRYLIKTRGQQVTLSCSPISGHRSVSWYQQTPGQGLQFLFEYFSETQRNKGNFPGRFSGRQFSNSRSEMNVSTLELGDSALYLCASSLLASGGKETQYFGPGTRLLVL.

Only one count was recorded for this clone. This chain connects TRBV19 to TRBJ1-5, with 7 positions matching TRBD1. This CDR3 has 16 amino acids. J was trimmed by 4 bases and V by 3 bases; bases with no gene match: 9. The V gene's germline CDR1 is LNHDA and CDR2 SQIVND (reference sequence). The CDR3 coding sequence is TGTGCCAGTAGTATCCTTTCCGGGACAGCTAATCAGCCCCAGCATTTT. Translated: CASSILSGTANQPQHF.